Below are 5 T cell receptor beta chains sequenced from a single sample in a study of blood T cell repertoires in COVID-19. Sequencing used immunoSEQ multiplex PCR; TCRdb keeps in-frame clones, though not all of them. The sample records 150,000 or so clones, over 65% being singletons. The sequenced sample was peripheral blood. The origin of the receptors is a woman of 80 years or more with active or convalescent COVID-19.

On this clone itself: The junction departs from germline at one end; a sequencing error may be responsible. The V and J genes are TRBV7-7 and TRBJ2-1, with TRBD2 matching 11 bases. Germline assignment: CDR1 SSHAT and CDR2 FNYEAQ (reference sequence). There are 15 residues in the CDR3. This CDR3 reads CASSLGASGGSEQFF. CDR3 sequence (DNA): TGTGCTAGCAGCTTAGGGGCTAGCGGGGGGAGCGAGCAGTTCTTC.

The chain carries TRBV7-9 and TRBJ1-2; TRBD1 matches 7 bases. CDR3 length equals 17 residues. Germline values: CDR1 SEHNR, CDR2 FQNEAQ (reference sequence). The trim removed 5 bases at V and 4 bases at J, leaving 16 bases unmatched. CDR3 sequence: CASSPDRWGTKPYGYTF. CDR3 in DNA: TGTGCCAGCAGCCCGGACAGGTGGGGAACAAAGCCCTATGGCTACACCTTC.

Concerning this clone: This sample also contains other DNA sequences that code for the same CDR3. The chain uses TRBV4-1 and TRBJ1-5; TRBD1 matches 12 bases. V trimming: 1 base; J trimming: 6 bases; junction bases outside the gene matches: 1. Germline values: CDR1 MGHRA, CDR2 YSYEKL. The CDR3 contains 15 residues. CDR3 residues: CASSQGDRGLQPQHF. The CDR3 coding sequence is TGCGCCAGCAGCCAAGGGGACAGGGGGCTTCAGCCCCAGCATTTT.

The chain couples TRBV28 to TRBJ2-7; TRBD1 agrees at 9 bases. CDR1 is MDHEN, CDR2 SYDVKM, per germline. CDR3 size: 17 residues. Trimming took 9 bases from V and 3 from J; bases not matched to a gene: 18. The CDR3 is CASKPSMGTGRDYEQYF. DNA for the CDR3: TGTGCCAGTAAACCCTCGATGGGGACAGGGCGAGACTACGAGCAGTACTTC.

J is TRBJ2-7 and V is TRBV7-2; D possibly corresponds to TRBD1 (5 bases). Germline V gives CDR1 SGHTA, CDR2 FQGNSA. This CDR3 comprises 12 residues. V shed 3 bases and J shed 3 bases, with 6 bases lying between them. CDR3 nucleotides: TGTGCCAGCAGCTTGGACAACTACGAGCAGTACTTC. Encoded protein: CASSLDNYEQYF.